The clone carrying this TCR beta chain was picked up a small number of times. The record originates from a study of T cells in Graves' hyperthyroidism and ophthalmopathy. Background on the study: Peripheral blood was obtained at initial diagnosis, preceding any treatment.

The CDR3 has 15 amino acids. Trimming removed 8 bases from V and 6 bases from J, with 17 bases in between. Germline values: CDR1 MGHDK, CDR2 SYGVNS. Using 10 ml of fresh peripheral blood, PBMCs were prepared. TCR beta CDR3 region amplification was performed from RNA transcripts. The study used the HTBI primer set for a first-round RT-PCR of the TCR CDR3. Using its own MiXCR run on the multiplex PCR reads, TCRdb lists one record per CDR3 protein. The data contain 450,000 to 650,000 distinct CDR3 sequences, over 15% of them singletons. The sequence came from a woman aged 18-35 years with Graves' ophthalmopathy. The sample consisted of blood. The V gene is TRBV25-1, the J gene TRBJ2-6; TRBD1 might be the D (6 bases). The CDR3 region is CASVSPDSAANVLTF. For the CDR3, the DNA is TGTGCCAGCGTATCCCCGGACAGCGCGGCCAACGTCCTGACTTTC.